This is a list of T cell receptor beta chains from one sample in a study of T cell responses to AZD1222 COVID-19 vaccine. TCRdb's table, derived via immunoSEQ multiplex PCR, lists solely in-frame clones and lacks some. The sample lists about 110,000 clones, around 90% occurring once. The sequencing here drew on peripheral blood, taken on day 0 of AZD1222 vaccination. These TCRs come from an adult in good health. The CDR3 runs from the conserved cysteine through the conserved F or W. A D gene is named only where the DNA matches it firmly. Only part of the rows carry a size: once, few, many, or a class if the clone is expanded.

clone size: NA
D gene: TRBD1
J gene: TRBJ1-2
V gene: TRBV15
CDR3 protein: CATSRDRGRGYGYTF
CDR3 DNA: TGTGCCACCAGCAGAGATCGGGGCAGGGGGTATGGCTACACCTTC

clone size: few
D gene: TRBD1
J gene: TRBJ1-4
V gene: TRBV7-9
CDR3 protein: CASRPTTGAEYEKLFF
CDR3 DNA: TGTGCCAGCAGGCCTACTACAGGGGCCGAATATGAAAAACTGTTTTTT

clone size: NA
D gene: TRBD2
J gene: TRBJ2-3
V gene: TRBV6-2/TRBV6-3
CDR3 protein: CASSYSGSGRSPDTQYF
CDR3 DNA: TGTGCCAGCAGTTACTCGGGTAGCGGGAGATCTCCAGATACGCAGTATTTT

clone size: NA
D gene: NA
J gene: TRBJ2-1
V gene: TRBV7-3
CDR3 protein: CASGSFNSYNEQFF
CDR3 DNA: TGTGCCAGCGGGAGTTTTAACTCCTACAATGAGCAGTTCTTC

clone size: NA
D gene: NA
J gene: TRBJ2-5
V gene: TRBV18
CDR3 protein: CASSPQEETQYF
CDR3 DNA: TGTGCCAGCTCACCACAAGAAGAGACCCAGTACTTC

clone size: once
D gene: NA
J gene: TRBJ1-3
V gene: TRBV18
CDR3 protein: CASSPPIGISGNTIYF
CDR3 DNA: TGTGCCAGCTCACCACCCATCGGAATATCTGGAAACACCATATATTTT

clone size: NA
D gene: NA
J gene: TRBJ1-2
V gene: TRBV7-2
CDR3 protein: CASSLKIGANYGYTF
CDR3 DNA: TGTGCCAGCAGCTTGAAGATAGGGGCTAACTATGGCTACACCTTC

clone size: NA
D gene: TRBD1
J gene: TRBJ2-7
V gene: TRBV11-1
CDR3 protein: CASSFPGQGEHEQYF
CDR3 DNA: TGTGCCAGCAGCTTTCCGGGACAGGGGGAGCACGAGCAGTACTTC

clone size: NA
D gene: TRBD2
J gene: TRBJ2-1
V gene: TRBV11-2
CDR3 protein: CASSPKAGGPGEQFF
CDR3 DNA: TGTGCCAGCAGCCCTAAAGCGGGAGGGCCAGGTGAGCAGTTCTTC

clone size: NA
D gene: TRBD1
J gene: TRBJ1-6
V gene: TRBV7-6
CDR3 protein: CASSRQGLSPLHF
CDR3 DNA: TGTGCCAGCAGTCGACAGGGGTTATCACCCCTCCACTTT

clone size: NA
D gene: NA
J gene: TRBJ2-4
V gene: TRBV5-1
CDR3 protein: CASSLDRAKNIQYF
CDR3 DNA: TGCGCCAGCAGCTTGGACAGGGCCAAAAACATTCAGTACTTC

clone size: NA
D gene: TRBD1
J gene: TRBJ1-1
V gene: TRBV7-9
CDR3 protein: CASSRQGTANTEAFF
CDR3 DNA: TGTGCCAGCAGCCGCCAGGGGACAGCGAACACTGAAGCTTTCTTT

clone size: NA
D gene: NA
J gene: TRBJ2-2
V gene: TRBV18
CDR3 protein: CASSLNGAGELFF
CDR3 DNA: TGTGCCAGCTCACTAAACGGGGCCGGGGAGCTGTTTTTT

clone size: NA
D gene: NA
J gene: TRBJ1-4
V gene: TRBV4-1
CDR3 protein: CASSQDSLGATNEKLFF
CDR3 DNA: TGCGCCAGCAGCCAAGACAGCTTGGGGGCAACTAATGAAAAACTGTTTTTT

clone size: NA
D gene: NA
J gene: TRBJ2-4
V gene: TRBV7-3
CDR3 protein: CASSLRVAKNIQYF
CDR3 DNA: TGTGCCAGCAGCTTACGGGTAGCCAAAAACATTCAGTACTTC

clone size: NA
D gene: NA
J gene: TRBJ2-7
V gene: TRBV29-1
CDR3 protein: CSVVQVSYEQYF
CDR3 DNA: TGCAGCGTTGTACAGGTTTCCTACGAGCAGTACTTC

clone size: once
D gene: NA
J gene: TRBJ2-7
V gene: TRBV6-5
CDR3 protein: CASSAGTYEQYF
CDR3 DNA: TGTGCCAGCAGCGCTGGGACCTACGAGCAGTACTTC

clone size: NA
D gene: NA
J gene: TRBJ2-1
V gene: TRBV6-5
CDR3 protein: CASSMTSRPYNEQFF
CDR3 DNA: TGTGCCAGCAGTATGACTAGTCGGCCCTACAATGAGCAGTTCTTC

clone size: NA
D gene: NA
J gene: TRBJ2-7
V gene: TRBV3-1/TRBV3-2
CDR3 protein: CASEGSSYEQYF
CDR3 DNA: TGTGCCAGCGAGGGGAGCTCCTACGAGCAGTACTTC

clone size: NA
D gene: NA
J gene: TRBJ2-3
V gene: TRBV27
CDR3 protein: CASSLAGRSTDTQYF
CDR3 DNA: TGTGCCAGCAGTTTGGCGGGCCGGAGCACAGATACGCAGTATTTT

clone size: NA
D gene: NA
J gene: TRBJ1-2
V gene: TRBV28
CDR3 protein: CASSFNYGYTF
CDR3 DNA: TGTGCCAGCAGCTTTAACTATGGCTACACCTTC

clone size: NA
D gene: TRBD2
J gene: TRBJ2-2
V gene: TRBV5-1
CDR3 protein: CASSPGGGPTGELFF
CDR3 DNA: TGCGCCAGCAGCCCGGGGGGGGGCCCAACCGGGGAGCTGTTTTTT

clone size: NA
D gene: NA
J gene: TRBJ2-2
V gene: TRBV9
CDR3 protein: CASSVAAGTNTGELFF
CDR3 DNA: TGTGCCAGCAGCGTAGCAGCAGGGACGAACACCGGGGAGCTGTTTTTT

clone size: once
D gene: NA
J gene: TRBJ2-5
V gene: TRBV7-2
CDR3 protein: CASSSTETQYF
CDR3 DNA: TGTGCCAGCAGCTCTACAGAGACCCAGTACTTC

clone size: NA
D gene: TRBD1
J gene: TRBJ1-5
V gene: TRBV6-5
CDR3 protein: CASSHRGRDQPQHF
CDR3 DNA: TGTGCCAGCAGTCACAGGGGGCGAGATCAGCCCCAGCATTTT

clone size: NA
D gene: NA
J gene: TRBJ2-5
V gene: TRBV3-1/TRBV3-2
CDR3 protein: CASLHLVPNLGTDQLETQYF
CDR3 DNA: TGTGCCAGCCTACACTTGGTCCCAAACTTAGGGACTGACCAGTTGGAGACCCAGTACTTC

clone size: NA
D gene: TRBD2
J gene: TRBJ2-3
V gene: TRBV7-3
CDR3 protein: CASSTSGGTDTQYF
CDR3 DNA: TGTGCCAGCAGCACTAGCGGGGGGACAGATACGCAGTATTTT

clone size: few
D gene: NA
J gene: TRBJ1-3
V gene: TRBV19
CDR3 protein: CASSIWRTGNTIYF
CDR3 DNA: TGTGCCAGTAGTATTTGGAGGACTGGAAACACCATATATTTT

clone size: NA
D gene: NA
J gene: TRBJ2-7
V gene: TRBV24-1
CDR3 protein: CATSGGQTSSYEQYF
CDR3 DNA: TGTGCCACCAGTGGGGGACAGACTAGCTCCTACGAGCAGTACTTC

clone size: NA
D gene: TRBD1
J gene: TRBJ1-2
V gene: TRBV19
CDR3 protein: CASTPRAGQEYYGYTF
CDR3 DNA: TGTGCCAGTACTCCCCGGGCTGGACAGGAGTACTATGGCTACACCTTC

clone size: NA
D gene: NA
J gene: TRBJ1-2
V gene: TRBV7-6
CDR3 protein: CASSLDGGKYGYTF
CDR3 DNA: TGTGCCAGCAGCTTAGATGGAGGGAAATATGGCTACACCTTC

clone size: NA
D gene: NA
J gene: TRBJ2-7
V gene: TRBV3-1/TRBV3-2
CDR3 protein: CASSPGEYIHEQYF
CDR3 DNA: TGTGCCAGCAGCCCTGGGGAGTACATCCACGAGCAGTACTTC

clone size: NA
D gene: NA
J gene: TRBJ2-1
V gene: TRBV7-6
CDR3 protein: CASSAYYEQFF
CDR3 DNA: TGTGCCAGCAGCGCCTACTATGAGCAGTTCTTC

clone size: NA
D gene: NA
J gene: TRBJ1-6
V gene: TRBV9
CDR3 protein: CASSPEGDSPLHF
CDR3 DNA: TGTGCCAGCAGCCCAGAGGGAGATTCACCCCTCCACTTT

clone size: NA
D gene: NA
J gene: TRBJ2-3
V gene: TRBV5-4
CDR3 protein: CASSIVRAPTDTQYF
CDR3 DNA: TGTGCCAGCAGCATCGTCAGGGCCCCCACAGATACGCAGTATTTT

clone size: NA
D gene: TRBD1
J gene: TRBJ2-5
V gene: TRBV19
CDR3 protein: CASKLGTGVGETQYF
CDR3 DNA: TGTGCCAGCAAACTCGGGACAGGGGTAGGGGAGACCCAGTACTTC

clone size: NA
D gene: TRBD1
J gene: TRBJ2-7
V gene: TRBV29-1
CDR3 protein: CSVAGPRDRGQYEQYF
CDR3 DNA: TGCAGCGTTGCGGGTCCCCGGGACAGGGGGCAATACGAGCAGTACTTC

clone size: NA
D gene: TRBD2
J gene: TRBJ2-5
V gene: TRBV19
CDR3 protein: CASSMGLAGETQYF
CDR3 DNA: TGTGCCAGTAGTATGGGTCTAGCGGGAGAGACCCAGTACTTC